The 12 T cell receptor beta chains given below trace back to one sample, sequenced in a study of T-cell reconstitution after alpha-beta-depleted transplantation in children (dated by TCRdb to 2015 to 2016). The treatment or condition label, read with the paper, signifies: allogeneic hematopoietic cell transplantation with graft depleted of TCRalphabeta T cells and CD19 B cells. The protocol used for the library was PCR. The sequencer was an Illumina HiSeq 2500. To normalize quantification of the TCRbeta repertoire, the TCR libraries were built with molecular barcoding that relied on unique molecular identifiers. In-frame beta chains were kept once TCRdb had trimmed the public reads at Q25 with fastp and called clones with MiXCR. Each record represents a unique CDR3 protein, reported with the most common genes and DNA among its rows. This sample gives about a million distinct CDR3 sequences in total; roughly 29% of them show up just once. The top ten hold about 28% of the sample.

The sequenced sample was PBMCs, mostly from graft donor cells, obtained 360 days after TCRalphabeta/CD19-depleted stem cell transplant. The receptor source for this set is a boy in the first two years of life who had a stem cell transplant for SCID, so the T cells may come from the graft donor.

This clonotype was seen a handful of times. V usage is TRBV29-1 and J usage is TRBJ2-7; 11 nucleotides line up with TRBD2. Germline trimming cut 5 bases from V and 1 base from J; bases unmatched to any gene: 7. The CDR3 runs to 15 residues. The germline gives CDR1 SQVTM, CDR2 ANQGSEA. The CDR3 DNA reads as TGCAGCGTTACCGGGACTAGCGGTCCTTCCTACGAGCAGTACTTC. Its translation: CSVTGTSGPSYEQYF.

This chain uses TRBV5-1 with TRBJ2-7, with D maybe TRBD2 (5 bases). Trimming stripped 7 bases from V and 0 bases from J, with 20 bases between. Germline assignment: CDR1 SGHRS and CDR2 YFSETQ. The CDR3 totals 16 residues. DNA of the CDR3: TGCGCCAGCCGGAGGAGGAGCAGACCGGTCTCCTACGAGCAGTACTTC. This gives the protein CASRRRSRPVSYEQYF. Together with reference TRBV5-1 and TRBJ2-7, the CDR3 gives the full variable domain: KAGVTQTPRYLIKTRGQQVTLSCSPISGHRSVSWYQQTPGQGLQFLFEYFSETQRNKGNFPGRFSGRQFSNSRSEMNVSTLELGDSALYLCASRRRSRPVSYEQYFGPGTRLTVT.

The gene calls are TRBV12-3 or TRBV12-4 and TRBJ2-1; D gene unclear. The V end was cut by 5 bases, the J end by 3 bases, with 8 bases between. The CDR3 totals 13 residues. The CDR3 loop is CASSPTIYNEQFF. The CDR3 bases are TGTGCCAGCAGTCCGACCATCTACAATGAGCAGTTCTTC.

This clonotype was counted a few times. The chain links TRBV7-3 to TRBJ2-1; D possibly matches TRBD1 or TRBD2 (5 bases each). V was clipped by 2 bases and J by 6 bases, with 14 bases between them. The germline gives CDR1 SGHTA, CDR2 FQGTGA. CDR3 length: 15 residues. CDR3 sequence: CASSLFGGVFNEQFF. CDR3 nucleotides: TGTGCCAGCAGCTTATTTGGGGGAGTTTTCAATGAGCAGTTCTTC. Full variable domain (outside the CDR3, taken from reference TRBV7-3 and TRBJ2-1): GAGVSQTPSNKVTEKGKYVELRCDPISGHTALYWYRQSLGQGPEFLIYFQGTGAADDSGLPNDRFFAVRPEGSVSTLKIQRTERGDSAVYLCASSLFGGVFNEQFFGPGTRLTVL.

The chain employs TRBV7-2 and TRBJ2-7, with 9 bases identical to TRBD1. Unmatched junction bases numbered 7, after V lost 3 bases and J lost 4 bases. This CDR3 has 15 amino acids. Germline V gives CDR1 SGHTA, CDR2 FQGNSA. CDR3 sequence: CASSLVWDRAYEQYF. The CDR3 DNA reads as TGTGCCAGCAGCTTGGTTTGGGACAGGGCGTACGAGCAGTACTTC.

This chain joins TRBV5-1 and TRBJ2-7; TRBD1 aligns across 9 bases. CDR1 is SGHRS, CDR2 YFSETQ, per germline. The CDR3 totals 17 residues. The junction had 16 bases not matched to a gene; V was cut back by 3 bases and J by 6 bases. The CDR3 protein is CASSWDRAGSSASEQYF. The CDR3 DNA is TGCGCCAGCAGCTGGGACAGGGCGGGTTCCTCGGCGTCCGAGCAGTACTTC. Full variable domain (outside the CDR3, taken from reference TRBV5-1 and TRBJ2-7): KAGVTQTPRYLIKTRGQQVTLSCSPISGHRSVSWYQQTPGQGLQFLFEYFSETQRNKGNFPGRFSGRQFSNSRSEMNVSTLELGDSALYLCASSWDRAGSSASEQYFGPGTRLTVT.

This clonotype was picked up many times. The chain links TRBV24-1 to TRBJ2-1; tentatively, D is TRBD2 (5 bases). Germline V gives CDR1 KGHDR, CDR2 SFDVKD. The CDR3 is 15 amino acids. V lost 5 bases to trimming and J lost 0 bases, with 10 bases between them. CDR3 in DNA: TGTGCCACCAGTGTGGCGGGCAGCTCCTACAATGAGCAGTTCTTC. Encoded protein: CATSVAGSSYNEQFF.

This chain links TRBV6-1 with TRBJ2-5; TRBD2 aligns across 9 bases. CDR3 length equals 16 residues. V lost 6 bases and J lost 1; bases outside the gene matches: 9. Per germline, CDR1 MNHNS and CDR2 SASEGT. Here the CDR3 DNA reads TGTGCCAGCAGGGGAAAGCGGGGGGCGATCCAAGAGACCCAGTACTTC. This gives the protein CASRGKRGAIQETQYF.

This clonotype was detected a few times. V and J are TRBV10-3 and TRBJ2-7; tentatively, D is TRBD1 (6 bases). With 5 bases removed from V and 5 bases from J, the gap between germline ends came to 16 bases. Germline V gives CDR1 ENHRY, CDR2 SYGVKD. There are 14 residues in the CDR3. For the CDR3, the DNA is TGTGCCATCAGTCCCCAGACAGGAGCCAACGAGCAGTACTTC. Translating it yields CAISPQTGANEQYF.

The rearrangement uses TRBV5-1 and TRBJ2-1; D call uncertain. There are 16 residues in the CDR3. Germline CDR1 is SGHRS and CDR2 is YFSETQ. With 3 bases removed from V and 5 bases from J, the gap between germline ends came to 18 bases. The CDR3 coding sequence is TGCGCCAGCAGCTACGGTGACACGGTGTCTAACAATGAGCAGTTCTTC. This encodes CASSYGDTVSNNEQFF.

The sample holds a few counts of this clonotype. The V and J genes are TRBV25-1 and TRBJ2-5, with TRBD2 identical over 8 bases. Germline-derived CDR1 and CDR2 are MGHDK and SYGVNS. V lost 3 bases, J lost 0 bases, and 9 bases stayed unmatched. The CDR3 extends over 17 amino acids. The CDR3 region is CASSDSSGGPYQETQYF. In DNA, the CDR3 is TGTGCCAGCAGTGACAGCAGCGGGGGACCGTACCAAGAGACCCAGTACTTC. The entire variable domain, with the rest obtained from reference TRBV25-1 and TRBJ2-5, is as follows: EADIYQTPRYLVIGTGKKITLECSQTMGHDKMYWYQQDPGMELHLIHYSYGVNSTEKGDLSSESTVSRIRTEHFPLTLESARPSHTSQYLCASSDSSGGPYQETQYFGPGTRLLVL.

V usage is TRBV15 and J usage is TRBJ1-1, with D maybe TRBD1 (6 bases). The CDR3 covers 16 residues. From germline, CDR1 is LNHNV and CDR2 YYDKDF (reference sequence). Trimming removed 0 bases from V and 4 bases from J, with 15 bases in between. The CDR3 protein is CATSRDRARGSTEAFF. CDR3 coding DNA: TGTGCCACCAGCAGAGATCGAGCCAGGGGATCCACTGAAGCTTTCTTT.